These 26 T cell receptor beta chains share one sample of origin, sequenced in a study of metastatic and nonmetastatic thyroid tumors. Thyroid surgery was performed in patients who had received no treatment beforehand. TCRdb called clones again from the PCR reads with MiXCR. This table holds about 20,000 clones, approximately 29% found once. The sequenced sample was blood. These TCRs come from a female donor with papillary thyroid cancer or a benign thyroid nodule (not recorded which). Some clones in this sample may be carry-over from other donors' samples.

The chain employs TRBV30 and TRBJ1-6, with D unclear. CDR1 is GTSNPN and CDR2 is SVGIG in the germline V gene (reference sequence). This CDR3 has 13 amino acids. The DNA of the CDR3 is TGTGCGAGAAGTGAGCGCAATAATTCACCCCTCCACTTT. It encodes CARSERNNSPLHF. Variable domain in full (rest from reference TRBV30 and TRBJ1-6): SQTIHQWPATLVQPVGSPLSLECTVEGTSNPNLYWYRQAAGRGLQLLFYSVGIGQISSEVPQNLSASRPQDRQFILSSKKLLLSDSGFYLCARSERNNSPLHFGNGTRLTVT.

This clone was seen ten or more times. The J gene is TRBJ2-3, the V gene TRBV10-3; no firm D call. V lost 0 bases and J lost 2, with 15 bases in between. Germline CDR1 is ENHRY and CDR2 is SYGVKD. The CDR3 length is 17 residues. The CDR3 protein is CAISESVAARHTDTQYF. The CDR3 region has the DNA TGTGCCATCAGTGAGTCAGTGGCTGCTCGACACACAGATACGCAGTATTTT.

In its sample, this clone is medium-sized (0.01 to 0.1%). The chain uses TRBV18 and TRBJ2-7, with 8 bases matching TRBD1. There are 13 residues in the CDR3. Trimming took 6 bases from V and 6 from J; bases not matched to a gene: 7. Germline CDR1 KGHSH, CDR2 LQKENI. CDR3 in amino acids: CASSYGQGGEQYF. The CDR3 bases are TGTGCCAGCTCGTACGGACAGGGAGGCGAGCAGTACTTC.

This clone is classed as medium-sized. The rearrangement joins TRBV6-1 to TRBJ2-1; TRBD1 matches at 9 bases. Trimming removed 4 bases from V and 4 bases from J; junction bases left unmatched: 5. Germline CDR1 is MNHNS and CDR2 is SASEGT. The CDR3 spans 15 residues. The CDR3 DNA is TGTGCCAGCAGTGTTCGGGACAGGGCGTACAATGAGCAGTTCTTC. Its protein is CASSVRDRAYNEQFF.

The chain combines TRBV4-1 with TRBJ2-7; no firm D call. This CDR3 is 15 amino acids long. V dropped 3 bases and J dropped 3 bases, with 15 bases sitting between them. Germline V gives CDR1 MGHRA, CDR2 YSYEKL. CDR3: CASSQFPTVNYEQYF. In DNA form, the CDR3 reads TGCGCCAGCAGCCAGTTCCCCACGGTCAACTACGAGCAGTACTTC.

In this sample, this clone turned up many times. The chain combines TRBV10-2 with TRBJ1-2, with D possibly being TRBD1 (5 bases). Germline CDR1 reads WSHSY; CDR2 reads SAAADI. V dropped 2 bases and J dropped 4 bases, with 8 bases sitting between them. The CDR3 length is 13 residues. The CDR3 loop reads CASSERDGYGYTF. The CDR3 nucleotides read TGCGCCAGCAGTGAGAGGGACGGCTATGGCTACACCTTC.

This chain links TRBV6-1 with TRBJ1-1, with 7 bases identical to TRBD1. With 5 bases clipped from V and 4 bases from J, the junction kept 10 bases outside the gene matches. Germline CDR1 and CDR2: MNHNS and SASEGT. The CDR3 loop spans 15 amino acids. The CDR3 DNA is TGTGCCAGCAGTACAAACTCTGACAGGGTCACTGAAGCTTTCTTT. It yields the protein CASSTNSDRVTEAFF.

V is TRBV20-1 and J is TRBJ1-4, with 7 bases aligning to TRBD1. This CDR3 contains 14 residues. The germline CDR1 and CDR2 sequences are DFQATT and SNEGSKA (reference sequence). J gave up 4 bases and V 6 bases, and 8 bases lay outside the gene matches. CDR3 amino acids: CSAIRGLSNEKLFF. In nucleotides, the CDR3 is TGCAGTGCGATAAGGGGGCTTAGTAATGAAAAACTGTTTTTT.

By share, this clone ranks as medium-sized (0.01 to 0.1%). The rearrangement joins TRBV12-3 or TRBV12-4 to TRBJ1-2, with D unclear. This CDR3 is 12 amino acids long. V lost 3 bases and J 4 bases, leaving 6 bases between the germline ends. DNA for the CDR3: TGTGCCAGCAGTTTTACAATCTATGGCTACACCTTC. Translated, it gives CASSFTIYGYTF.

This clone is termed medium-sized. This chain uses TRBV12-3 or TRBV12-4 with TRBJ2-5; D tentatively fits TRBD1 or TRBD2 (5 bases each). CDR3 length: 14 amino acids. Trimming cost V 5 bases and J 1 base, with 11 bases left between them. The CDR3 bases are TGTGCCAGCAGTCCTCCGGGACCCCAAGAGACCCAGTACTTC. This encodes CASSPPGPQETQYF.

Concerning this clone: This likely comes from a read error, as the CDR3 has no conserved phenylalanine or tryptophan at its end. The rearrangement uses TRBV18 and TRBJ1-3; 8 bases fit TRBD1. This CDR3 comprises 15 residues. From germline, CDR1 is KGHSH and CDR2 LQKENI. CDR3 residues: CATSHYQGAENTIYL. The CDR3, as DNA: TGTGCCACCTCACACTACCAGGGGGCGGAAAACACCATATATTTA.

V and J are TRBV20-1 and TRBJ1-6; possibly TRBD1 for D (6 bases). Trimming stripped 3 bases from V and 4 bases from J, with 22 bases between. Germline CDR1 is DFQATT and CDR2 is SNEGSKA (reference sequence). This CDR3 contains 18 residues. The CDR3 DNA reads TGCAGTGCTAGGTTCGACAGGTGGGGGGTTAATTATAATTCACCCCTCCACTTT. Its protein is CSARFDRWGVNYNSPLHF.

In this sample, this clone turned up many times. CDR3 sequence reads: CASSSDRRNEKLFF. Here the CDR3 DNA reads TGTGCCAGCAGCTCAGACAGGAGGAATGAAAAACTGTTTTTT. The genes are TRBV5-6 and TRBJ1-4; D is perhaps TRBD1 (6 bases). The CDR3 spans 14 residues. Germline values: CDR1 SGHDT, CDR2 YYEEEE. V gave up 3 bases and J gave up 5 bases, with 11 bases separating them.

By proportion, this clone is medium-sized. The chain links TRBV19 to TRBJ2-7; D possibly uses TRBD1 or TRBD2 (5 bases each). The CDR3 is 14 amino acids. V was trimmed by 3 bases and J by 2 bases, leaving 11 bases between them. Germline assignment: CDR1 LNHDA and CDR2 SQIVND (reference sequence). CDR3 nucleotide sequence: TGTGCCAGTAGTATGGGGGTAGGCGCCTACGAGCAGTACTTC. The encoded protein is CASSMGVGAYEQYF.

The chain uses TRBV5-5 and TRBJ2-7, with D perhaps matching TRBD1 (5 bases). This CDR3 has 14 amino acids. V lost 0 bases and J lost 7, with 14 bases in between. In germline, CDR1 is SGHKS, CDR2 YYEKEE (reference sequence). The CDR3 region has the DNA TGTGCCAGCAGCTTGGCCAGGGTGCCATATGAGCAGTACTTC. Translating it yields CASSLARVPYEQYF.

The sample holds many counts of this clone. The chain employs TRBV24-1 and TRBJ2-3, with D possibly matching TRBD1 (5 bases). The length of the CDR3 is 15 residues. The germline gives CDR1 KGHDR, CDR2 SFDVKD. V lost 1 base and J lost 1, with 8 bases in between. CDR3 sequence: CATSDFRAGTDTQYF. The DNA of the CDR3 is TGTGCCACCAGTGATTTCAGGGCCGGCACAGATACGCAGTATTTT.

This clone appeared many times. The V gene is TRBV6-5, the J gene TRBJ2-1; the D is unclear. V was trimmed by 2 bases and J by 4 bases, leaving 6 bases between them. CDR1 is MNHEY, CDR2 SVGAGI, per germline. This CDR3 is 13 amino acids long. CDR3 bases: TGTGCCAGCAGTTACGAGAAATACAATGAGCAGTTCTTC. As protein: CASSYEKYNEQFF.

This clone was seen only once. The gene calls are TRBV20-1 and TRBJ2-2; TRBD2 matches 11 bases. The CDR3 spans 14 residues. Germline V gene data show CDR1 as DFQATT and CDR2 as SNEGSKA (reference sequence). The J segment lost 5 bases and the V segment lost 6 bases, leaving 5 bases of the junction unmatched. The CDR3 loop reads CSARWTSGTGELFF. In DNA, the CDR3 is TGCAGTGCCCGATGGACTAGCGGGACCGGGGAGCTGTTTTTT.

This clone was seen a few times. The chain has TRBV19 and TRBJ1-5; TRBD1 is a possible D gene (5 bases). Germline V gene sequence: CDR1 LNHDA, CDR2 SQIVND (reference sequence). CDR3 size: 15 residues. V lost 7 bases to trimming and J lost 7 bases, with 20 bases between them. DNA for the CDR3: TGTGCCAGTACCTTCTACCCCCTGGGGCGCCAGCCCCAGCATTTT. It yields the protein CASTFYPLGRQPQHF.

This clone was counted a single time. Compared with germline, one end of the junction differs, possibly owing to a read error. J is TRBJ2-7 and V is TRBV20-1; 12 positions match TRBD2. The length of the CDR3 is 14 residues. Per germline, CDR1 DFQATT and CDR2 SNEGSKA (reference sequence). The CDR3 region is CSARGTSGSSEQYF. The CDR3 DNA follows: TGCAGTGCTAGGGGGACTAGCGGGTCCTCCGAGCAGTACTTC.

In this sample, this clone turned up a few times. V and J are TRBV19 and TRBJ1-1; unclear D gene. Germline assignment: CDR1 LNHDA and CDR2 SQIVND (reference sequence). Deletions cut 5 bases from V and 0 bases from J, with 7 bases between. The CDR3 covers 13 residues. Here the CDR3 reads CASSYTVNTEAFF. CDR3 bases: TGTGCCAGTAGTTACACGGTGAACACTGAAGCTTTCTTT.

V is TRBV9 and J is TRBJ2-3; TRBD2 agrees at 10 bases. The V gene's germline CDR1 is SGDLS and CDR2 YYNGEE. The CDR3 spans 17 residues. Germline trimming cut 1 base from V and 0 bases from J; bases unmatched to any gene: 5. Here the CDR3 DNA reads TGTGCCAGCAGCGTAAACCCTAGCGGGAGTAGCACAGATACGCAGTATTTT. It yields the protein CASSVNPSGSSTDTQYF.

This clone was recorded many times. The chain combines TRBV28 with TRBJ2-3; 10 bases agree with TRBD1. The germline gives CDR1 MDHEN, CDR2 SYDVKM. CDR3 size: 16 residues. Trimming at V came to 5 bases and at J to 3 bases, leaving 8 bases not matched to a gene. The CDR3 protein is CASSPQQDRGTDTQYF. The CDR3 DNA sequence: TGTGCCAGCAGTCCTCAACAGGACAGGGGGACAGATACGCAGTATTTT.

This clone was seen repeatedly, ten times or more. This chain links TRBV4-2 with TRBJ1-6, with 8 nucleotides matching TRBD1. CDR3 size: 16 residues. The trim removed 0 bases at V and 8 bases at J, leaving 6 bases unmatched. Germline CDR1 LGHNA, CDR2 YNFKEQ. The CDR3: CASSQDPGQGDSPLHF. The CDR3 DNA reads TGTGCCAGCAGCCAAGACCCCGGACAGGGAGATTCACCCCTCCACTTT.

This chain uses TRBV6-1 with TRBJ1-6; no reliable D call. Germline V gene lookup returns CDR1 MNHNS and CDR2 SASEGT. V lost 4 bases, J lost 5 bases, and 9 bases lay in between. The CDR3 spans 14 residues. The CDR3 DNA is TGTGCCAGCAGTGCCGGACCCGATAATTCACCCCTCCACTTT. This translates into CASSAGPDNSPLHF.

This clone came up many times. The chain carries TRBV20-1 and TRBJ2-7, with 13 bases lining up with TRBD2. Looked up from germline, CDR1 is DFQATT and CDR2 is SNEGSKA (reference sequence). After removal of 6 bases from V and 1 base from J, the junction contained 3 bases not matched to a gene. CDR3 length: 14 residues. The CDR3 bases are TGCAGTGCCACTAGCGGGAGGGGTTCCTACGAGCAGTACTTC. Amino acids: CSATSGRGSYEQYF.